Listed here is a single T cell receptor (beta chain). The target of this receptor is not known. The sample holds no much larger clone one base away, and base qualities are not on file. This record belongs to a study of cytomegalovirus exposure and HLA in healthy donors (dated by TCRdb to about 2017). For context, the study as a whole: An earlier analysis of approximately 550 of the donors reported roughly 270 Gb of sequence data and some 120 million unique TCR beta sequences from about 180 million T cells. An early release that covered fewer than 750 HLA-typed donors contained 250 to 350 gigabases of sequencing data and about 93 million unique TCR sequences. The genetic ancestry cluster associated with self-reported Caucasian donors included approximately 85% of the roughly 400 genotyped donors. The study aimed to test whether signatures of past pathogen exposure could be identified by cataloging public T cell receptors. The study profiled the T cell repertoires of some 610 subjects by immunosequencing and related them to cytomegalovirus serostatus. A separate validation cohort of over a hundred different subjects was used in addition to the roughly 670-subject first cohort. The study combined high-throughput TCR immunosequencing, statistical association of individual TCRs with disease status, and machine learning to predict cytomegalovirus infection status. A later analysis re-analyzed previously published TCR beta repertoires from roughly 630 donors and added high-resolution HLA genotyping to study TCR occurrence patterns. Rather than drawing on any new phenotypic data, the later analysis identified candidate immune exposures from TCR beta sequences and the way those sequences occurred across donors. To decide whether each TCR beta V gene segment behaved as functional or pseudogenic, an earlier analysis of some 600 of the donors relied on high-throughput TCR beta sequencing. Donor age, sex, ethnicity and CMV serostatus were compiled alongside the repertoire data. A later genetic analysis took genome-wide SNP genotypes for about three fifths of the 666 donors and used that subset as a discovery cohort. All discovery cohort repertoires had been generated on a single sequencing platform. Class I and class II HLA loci were covered by the typing at four-digit resolution. The number of donors typed differed by locus, with roughly 629-640 for A, B, C, DRB1 and DQB1, roughly 520 for DQA1, under 610 for DPA1, and under 490 for DPB1. Because of strong linkage in the cohort, a few DR-DQ haplotypes were treated as single units for association and clustering. Across approximately 400 genotyped donors of the cohort, an average of roughly 200,000 unique TCR beta nucleotide sequences per donor were sequenced, and 15% to 20% of those sequences were non-productive. Study-level results and caveats: HLA typing was unavailable for some donors at each locus, so association tests used only the typed subset. Broadly in line with IMGT annotations, most TCR beta V segments showed up in productive rearrangements about 90% or about 30% of the time in an earlier analysis of several hundred of the donors. Most TCR sequences were seen in very few donors, while some public TCRs were found in many individuals. Specific HLA alleles were associated with some 15,000 TCR beta sequences at a false discovery rate of 0.05 in a later analysis. The classifier was reported to diagnose cytomegalovirus status with high specificity and sensitivity in both the original cohort and the validation cohort. A cluster of highly shared sequence variants was judged likely to be a technical artifact of the sequencing pipeline. It was suggested by the authors that the approach could potentially be generalized to other disease states and immunological phenotypes. Strong co-occurrence of HLA alleles, especially DR and DQ, made assigning TCR associations to individual alleles difficult. According to a later analysis, parvovirus B19, influenza, CMV and Epstein-Barr virus appeared linked to several top co-occurrence clusters. In a later genetic analysis, a missense DCLRE1C variant was associated with V-gene and J-gene trimming of TCR beta chains, and the association was replicated in an independent cohort. Correlated functional status among segregating V segments might be attributable to linkage disequilibrium, but an unknown experimental factor could not be ruled out. A further reported finding was that TCR beta sequences accurately predicted the HLA-A and HLA-B alleles for most subjects in the first cohort. Immune exposure information for the cohort was limited to CMV serostatus. In vitro tests confirmed that a few of the cytomegalovirus-associated TCR beta chains recognize cytomegalovirus antigens. In the study, some 180 TCR beta chains were listed as associated with cytomegalovirus. In a later genetic analysis, fewer N-insertions in productive TCRs were reported among donors in an Asian-associated ancestry cluster than the approximately 630-donor mean. According to a later analysis, most CMV-associated TCR beta chains appeared to be HLA-restricted, and the HLA associations seemed to be driven largely by CMV exposure. Only TCR beta chains were sequenced in this cohort, and the absence of alpha or paired-chain data limited detectable features. Sequencing depth was assumed to be roughly uniform across donors in the presence/absence analyses, though that assumption may not hold. The 87-base-pair reads could not distinguish some IMGT-functional V segments, including TRBV6-2 and TRBV6-3, so those segments were excluded. According to a later analysis, TCR association rates differed among HLA loci, with DRB1 alleles showing the most associated TCRs and HLA-C alleles showing the fewest. The earlier analysis of 587 of the donors excluded seventeen rarely observed V segments, including chromosome 9 orphons, because counts were too low. Compared with equally common non-associated chains, HLA-associated TCR beta chains in a later analysis were more clonally expanded and had lower generation probabilities.

The cysteine opens and the phenylalanine closes a CDR3 of 16 amino acids. Left in the record is the CDR3 DNA by itself, 48 bases read in frame from the first base. The cohort comprised some 680 healthy bone marrow donors. At the time of sampling, all cohort members were nominally healthy, though unrecorded immune exposures were likely present. The donor tested CMV seropositive, placing the donor among the 289 seropositive members of the cohort. A peripheral blood sample was collected from each donor, and TCR beta sequencing was performed on peripheral blood mononuclear cells. Genomic DNA was extracted from the blood cell samples with the Qiagen DNeasy Blood Extraction Kit. Library construction relied on the immunoSEQ multiplex PCR assay. The multiplex PCR relied on a mix of 60 forward primers for TCR Vbeta segments and 13 reverse primers for TCR Jbeta segments. The CDR3 region of rearranged TCR beta genes was amplified from genomic DNA with a multiplex PCR assay. On the Illumina HiSeq System, the amplified TCR beta libraries were sequenced as 87-base-pair reads. In the paper's pipeline: In a later analysis, tens of millions of unique TCR beta chains were counted across the roughly 670 repertoires, and roughly 11 million of these chains were shared by at least two donors. To remove PCR and sequencing errors, raw reads were error-corrected and collapsed into unique sequences using a nearest-neighbor algorithm that merged closely related sequences. CDR3 sequences were aligned to IMGT reference sequences to assign V, D and J gene segments. For a sequence to be retained, a match of at least six nucleotides to both a V gene segment and a J gene segment was required. Rearrangements were called productive when the CDR3 lacked stop codons and stayed in frame with V and J; all others were non-productive. Following IMGT convention, CDR3 was defined as the stretch from the second conserved V-encoded cysteine to the conserved J-encoded phenylalanine. The earlier analysis of some 550 of the donors excluded any sequence lacking an unambiguous match to a single V gene segment. An earlier analysis of 500 to 600 of the donors classified V segments as functional when productive rearrangements were above 56.7% and as segregating when the standard deviation between donors was above 5%. A statistical classification framework was developed to diagnose cytomegalovirus status using the catalog of TCR beta chain sequences. In a later analysis, TCR nucleotide sequences were compared against IMGT/GENE-DB human TR gene sequences so that V and J genes could be assigned. A later analysis assigned CDR3 sequences and most-parsimonious VDJ recombination scenarios with the TCRdist pipeline. In a later analysis, each TCR beta chain was defined by its CDR3 amino acid sequence together with its V-gene family, and reads lacking a unique V-gene family were excluded. To address suspected cross-contamination and a sequencing artifact, a later analysis removed roughly 640 highly shared, low-generation-probability nucleotide sequences. In a later analysis, a clonal expansion index was calculated for each public chain from normalized within-repertoire ranks of inferred template counts. A later analysis computed generation probabilities with a VDJ recombination model fitted to out-of-frame rearrangements, and checked the results against IGoR. A later analysis scored TCR-TCR, TCR-HLA and TCR-CMV co-occurrence with hypergeometric tests, applying a repertoire-size bias correction to TCR pairs. A later analysis estimated false discovery rates by permuting HLA or CMV assignments 20 times. In a later analysis, co-occurring TCRs were grouped using DBSCAN, and TCRdist sequence similarity was added for clustering within HLA-allele-positive subsets. Repertoires with fewer than 30,000 or more than 120,000 public chains, plus five repertoires with anomalous nucleotide sharing, were excluded from co-occurrence clustering. The table was pulled from immuneACCESS by TCRdb, which kept in-frame rearrangements only. Such tables lose some clones; where checked, under half of the loss comes from unresolved V genes, and the rest has no known cause. The V and J calls and clone size come from that table; D and trimming were worked out from the DNA. This sample has 70,000 to 95,000 clones in its table, and about three fifths of those were observed once. The biggest ten clones account for 5% to 6.5% of the sample.

The sample comprised PBMCs. The rearrangement combines TRBV21-1 with TRBJ2-7; TRBD1 is the table's D call and was not checked against the DNA. TRBV21-1 is a listed pseudogene. The clonotype originates from a woman younger than 45 in good health and CMV-seropositive. In nucleotide form, the sequence is TGTGCCAGCAGCAATCGAACTTATCACAGGGTCTACGAGCAGTACTTC. This encodes CASSNRTYHRVYEQYF.